These T cell receptor beta chains were read from a single sample in a study of cytomegalovirus exposure and HLA in healthy donors. Using immunoSEQ multiplex PCR, the repertoire was profiled, and TCRdb retains in-frame clones only, with some absent. This sample yields about 140,000 clones, of which about 72% are seen a single time; approximately 2% belongs to the top ten. The material sequenced was PBMCs. These receptors were collected from a man between 35 and 55 years old in good health and CMV-seronegative. Both conserved end residues are part of each CDR3. D genes are given only for firm matches. Rows give clone size only sometimes, using once, few, many, or a class for an expanded clone.

j_call	v_call	d_call	clone_size	cdr3_nt	cdr3_aa
TRBJ2-1	TRBV6-5	TRBD1	NA	TGTGCCAGCAAGACAGGGGGGAGCTCCTACAATGAGCAGTTCTTC	CASKTGGSSYNEQFF
TRBJ2-1	TRBV5-6	TRBD2	NA	TGTGCCAGCAGCCCGGGACTAGTCTATAGTGAGCAGTTCTTC	CASSPGLVYSEQFF
TRBJ1-2	TRBV10-3	TRBD1	NA	TGTGCCATCAGTGGGACCCAGGACAGGGACTATGGCTACACCTTC	CAISGTQDRDYGYTF
TRBJ2-1	TRBV7-3	TRBD1	once	TGTGCCAGCAGCTTATGGGCAGGGGGTGATGAGCAGTTCTTC	CASSLWAGGDEQFF
TRBJ2-5	TRBV9	TRBD2	few	TGTGCCAGCAGCGCTCGGACTAGCGGGGGTGAGACCCAGTACTTC	CASSARTSGGETQYF
TRBJ2-1	TRBV5-6	NA	NA	TGTGCCAGCAGCCCGCTAGGTCGTGAGCAGTTCTTC	CASSPLGREQFF
TRBJ1-2	TRBV6-5	TRBD1	NA	TGTGCCAGCAGACGGGAGGGGGCTGGTGGCTACACCTTC	CASRREGAGGYTF
TRBJ2-7	TRBV30	NA	few	TGTGCCTGGAGGGACGGGAACTACGAGCAGTACTTC	CAWRDGNYEQYF
TRBJ2-1	TRBV15	NA	NA	TGTGCCACCTCCGGGTTGGACAATGAGCAGTTCTTC	CATSGLDNEQFF
TRBJ2-7	TRBV4-1	NA	NA	TGCGCCAGCAGCCAAGTTGAGGGGGAGACCTACGAGCAGTACTTC	CASSQVEGETYEQYF
TRBJ2-5	TRBV6-1	TRBD2	NA	TGTGCCAGCAGTGATGTAGCGGGGGGACTAGAGACCCAGTACTTC	CASSDVAGGLETQYF